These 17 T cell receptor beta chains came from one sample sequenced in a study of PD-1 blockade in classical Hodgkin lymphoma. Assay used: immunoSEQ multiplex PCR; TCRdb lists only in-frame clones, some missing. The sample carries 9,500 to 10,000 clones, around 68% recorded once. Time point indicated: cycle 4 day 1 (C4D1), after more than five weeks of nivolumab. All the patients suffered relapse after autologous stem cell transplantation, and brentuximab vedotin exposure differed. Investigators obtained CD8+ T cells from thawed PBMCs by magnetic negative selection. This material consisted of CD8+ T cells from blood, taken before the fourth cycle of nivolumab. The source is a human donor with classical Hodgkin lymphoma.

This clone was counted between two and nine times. CDR3 nucleotides: TGCGCCAGCAGCCACGGGAGAGAATCTTACTACGAGCAGTACTTC. Its protein product is CASSHGRESYYEQYF. This sequence joins TRBV4-3 and TRBJ2-7; perhaps TRBD2 as D (6 bases). CDR1 and CDR2 from the germline V gene are LGHNA and YSLEER. V gave up 3 bases and J gave up 3 bases, with 15 bases separating them. This CDR3 contains 15 residues.

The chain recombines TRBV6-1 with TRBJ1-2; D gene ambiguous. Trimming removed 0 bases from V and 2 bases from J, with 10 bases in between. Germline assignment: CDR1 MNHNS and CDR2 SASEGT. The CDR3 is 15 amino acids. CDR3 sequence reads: CASSEADWLNYGYTF. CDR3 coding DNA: TGTGCCAGCAGTGAAGCGGACTGGCTCAACTATGGCTACACCTTC.

Written as DNA, the CDR3 is TGCGCCAGCAGCCTCAGGACAGGGATTACCTACGAGCAGTACTTC. Translating gives CASSLRTGITYEQYF. The V call is TRBV4-3, the J call TRBJ2-7; 8 nucleotides align to TRBD1. This CDR3 comprises 15 residues. Germline V CDR1 and CDR2: LGHNA, YSLEER. J lost 2 bases, V lost 4 bases, and 7 bases had no gene match.

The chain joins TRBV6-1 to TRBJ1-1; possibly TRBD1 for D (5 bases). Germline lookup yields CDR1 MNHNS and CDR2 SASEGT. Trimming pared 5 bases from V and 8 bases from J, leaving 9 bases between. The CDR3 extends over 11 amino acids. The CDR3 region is CASSTDREAFF. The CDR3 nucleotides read TGTGCCAGCAGTACCGACAGAGAAGCTTTCTTT.

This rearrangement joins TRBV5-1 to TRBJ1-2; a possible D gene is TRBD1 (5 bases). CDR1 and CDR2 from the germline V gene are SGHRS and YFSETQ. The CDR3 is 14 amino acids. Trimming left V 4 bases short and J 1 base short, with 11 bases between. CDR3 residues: CASSTGPRNYGYTF. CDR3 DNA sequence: TGCGCCAGCAGCACGGGACCACGTAACTATGGCTACACCTTC. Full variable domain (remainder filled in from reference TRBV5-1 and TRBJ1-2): KAGVTQTPRYLIKTRGQQVTLSCSPISGHRSVSWYQQTPGQGLQFLFEYFSETQRNKGNFPGRFSGRQFSNSRSEMNVSTLELGDSALYLCASSTGPRNYGYTFGSGTRLTVV.

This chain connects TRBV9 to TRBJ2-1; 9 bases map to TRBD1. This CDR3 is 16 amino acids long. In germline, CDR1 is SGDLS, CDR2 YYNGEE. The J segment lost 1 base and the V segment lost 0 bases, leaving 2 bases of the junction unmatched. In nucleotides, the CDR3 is TGTGCCAGCAGCGTAGAGGGACAGGGATCCTACAATGAGCAGTTCTTC. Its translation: CASSVEGQGSYNEQFF.

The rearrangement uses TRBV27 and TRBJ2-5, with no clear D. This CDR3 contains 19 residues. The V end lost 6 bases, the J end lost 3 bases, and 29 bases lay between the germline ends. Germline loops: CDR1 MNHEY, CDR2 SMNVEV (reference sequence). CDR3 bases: TGTGCCAGCAGCTTAGCCCCTCCACCTCAGGAAACGGGTGAAGAGACCCAGTACTTC. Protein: CASSLAPPPQETGEETQYF.

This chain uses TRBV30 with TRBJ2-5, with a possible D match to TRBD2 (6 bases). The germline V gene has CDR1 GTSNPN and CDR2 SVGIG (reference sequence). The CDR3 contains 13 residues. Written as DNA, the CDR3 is TGTGGGGTGGAAGGGAGGACGCAAGAGACCCAGTACTTC. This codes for CGVEGRTQETQYF.

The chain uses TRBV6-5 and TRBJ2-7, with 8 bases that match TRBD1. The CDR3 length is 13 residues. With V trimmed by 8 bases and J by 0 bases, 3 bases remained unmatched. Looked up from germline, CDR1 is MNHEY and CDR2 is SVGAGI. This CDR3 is CASGQGASYEQYF. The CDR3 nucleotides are TGTGCCAGCGGTCAGGGGGCCTCCTACGAGCAGTACTTC.

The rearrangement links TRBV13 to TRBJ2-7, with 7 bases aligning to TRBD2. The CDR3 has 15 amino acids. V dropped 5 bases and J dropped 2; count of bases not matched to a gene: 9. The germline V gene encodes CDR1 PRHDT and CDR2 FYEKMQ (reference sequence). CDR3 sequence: CASSPRGSGPYEQYF. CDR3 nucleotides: TGTGCCAGCAGCCCCCGGGGTAGCGGGCCCTACGAGCAGTACTTC. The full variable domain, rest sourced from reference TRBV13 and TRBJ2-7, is AAGVIQSPRHLIKEKRETATLKCYPIPRHDTVYWYQQGPGQDPQFLISFYEKMQSDKGSIPDRFSAQQFSDYHSELNMSSLELGDSALYFCASSPRGSGPYEQYFGPGTRLTVT.

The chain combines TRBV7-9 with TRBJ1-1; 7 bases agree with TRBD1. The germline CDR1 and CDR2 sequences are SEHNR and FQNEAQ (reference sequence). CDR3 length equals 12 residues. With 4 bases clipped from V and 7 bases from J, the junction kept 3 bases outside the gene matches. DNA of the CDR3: TGTGCCAGCAGCTCGGGACAGCTTGAAGCTTTCTTT. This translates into CASSSGQLEAFF.

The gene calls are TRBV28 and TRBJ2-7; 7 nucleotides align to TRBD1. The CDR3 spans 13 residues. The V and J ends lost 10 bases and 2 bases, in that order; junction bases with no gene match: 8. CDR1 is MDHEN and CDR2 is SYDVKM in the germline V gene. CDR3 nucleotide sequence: TGTGCCACCCAGGACAGGTGGCCCTACGAGCAGTACTTC. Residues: CATQDRWPYEQYF.

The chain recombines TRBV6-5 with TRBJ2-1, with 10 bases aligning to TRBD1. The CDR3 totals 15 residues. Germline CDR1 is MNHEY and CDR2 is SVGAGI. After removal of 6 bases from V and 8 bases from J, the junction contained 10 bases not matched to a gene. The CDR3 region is CASRRYLGTGDEQFF. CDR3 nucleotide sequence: TGTGCCAGCAGAAGATACCTAGGGACAGGGGATGAGCAGTTCTTC.

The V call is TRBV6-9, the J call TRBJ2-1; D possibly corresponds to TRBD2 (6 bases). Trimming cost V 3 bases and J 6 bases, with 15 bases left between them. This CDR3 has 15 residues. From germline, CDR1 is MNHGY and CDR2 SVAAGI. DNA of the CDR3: TGTGCCAGCAGTTACGGCGGGGAAATTAGCAATGAGCAGTTCTTC. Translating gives CASSYGGEISNEQFF.

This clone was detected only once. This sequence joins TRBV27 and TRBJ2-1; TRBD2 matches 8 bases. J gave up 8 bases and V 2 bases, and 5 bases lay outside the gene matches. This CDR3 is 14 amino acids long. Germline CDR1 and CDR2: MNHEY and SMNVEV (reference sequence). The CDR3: CASSLRGLADEQFF. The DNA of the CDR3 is TGTGCCAGCAGTTTACGAGGACTAGCAGATGAGCAGTTCTTC.

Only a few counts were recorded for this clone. Here the CDR3 reads CASSSTSGRNTGELFF. The DNA of the CDR3 is TGTGCCAGCAGCTCAACTAGCGGGAGAAACACCGGGGAGCTGTTTTTT. The chain has TRBV4-2 and TRBJ2-2; the match to TRBD2 covers 11 bases. Per germline, CDR1 LGHNA and CDR2 YNFKEQ. This CDR3 region has 16 residues. J gave up 2 bases and V 5 bases, and 4 bases lay outside the gene matches.

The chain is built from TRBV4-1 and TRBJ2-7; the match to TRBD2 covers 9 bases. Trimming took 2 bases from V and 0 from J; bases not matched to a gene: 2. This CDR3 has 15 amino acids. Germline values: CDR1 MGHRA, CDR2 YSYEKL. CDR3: CASSQPTSGSYEQYF. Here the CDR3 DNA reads TGCGCCAGCAGCCAACCGACTAGCGGCTCCTACGAGCAGTACTTC.